A single sample is the source of the 31 T cell receptor beta chains below, sequenced in a study of T cell repertoires in cytomegalovirus infection. Their antigens remain unidentified. MiXCR was run by TCRdb on the reads, yielding one entry per CDR3 protein. Here the sample spans tens of thousands of distinct CDR3 sequences, around half being singletons. The specimen was CD8+ T cells from cultured PBMCs, collected from culture after CMV antigen stimulation. These receptors were obtained from a human donor in good health (CMV status not recorded). Some clones in this sample may be carry-over from other donors' samples.

This clonotype has a handful of counts. A much larger clonotype is one base distant, so this may be a read error. This chain connects TRBV7-9 to TRBJ1-5; D is unresolved. V lost 5 bases, J lost 1 base, and 3 bases lay in between. This CDR3 has 12 residues. CDR1 SEHNR and CDR2 FQNEAQ come from the germline V gene (reference sequence). CDR3 sequence: CASSESNQPQHF. CDR3 bases: TGTGCCAGCAGCGAAAGCAATCAGCCCCAGCATTTT.

The chain links TRBV11-2 to TRBJ2-3; 8 bases align to TRBD2. V dropped 1 base and J dropped 7; count of bases not matched to a gene: 4. This CDR3 spans 14 amino acids. Germline V gene lookup returns CDR1 SGHAT and CDR2 FQNNGV. CDR3 protein: CASSLGRTSNTQYF. CDR3 in DNA: TGTGCCAGCAGCTTAGGTCGGACTAGCAATACGCAGTATTTT.

This clonotype occurred a few times. The genes are TRBV14 and TRBJ2-1; 10 nucleotides align to TRBD2. CDR3 length: 15 amino acids. Germline lookup yields CDR1 SGHDN and CDR2 FVKESK. V dropped 7 bases and J dropped 8; count of bases not matched to a gene: 11. CDR3 DNA: TGTGCCAGCACCCTTAGCGGGGGGCTCTTCCATGAGCAGTTCTTC. Amino acids: CASTLSGGLFHEQFF.

The chain employs TRBV5-1 and TRBJ2-5; D is undetermined. Germline lookup yields CDR1 SGHRS and CDR2 YFSETQ. The CDR3 loop spans 16 amino acids. V was shortened by 3 bases and J by 2 bases, with 17 bases between the two germline ends. The CDR3 region is CASSSSSEGSQETQYF. In DNA, the CDR3 is TGCGCCAGCAGCTCCAGCTCAGAAGGGTCTCAAGAGACCCAGTACTTC.

V gene TRBV4-1 combines with J gene TRBJ1-5; 7 nucleotides match TRBD1. The CDR3 sequence is 15 residues long. V was pared by 2 bases and J by 7 bases, with 8 bases of the junction left unmatched. Germline CDR1 is MGHRA and CDR2 is YSYEKL. CDR3 in amino acids: CASSQLTGARQPQHF. The CDR3 nucleotides read TGCGCCAGCAGCCAACTTACAGGGGCGCGGCAGCCCCAGCATTTT.

This chain joins TRBV2 and TRBJ1-5, with D hard to call. V was trimmed by 9 bases and J by 7 bases, leaving 16 bases between them. This CDR3 is 13 amino acids long. Germline V gives CDR1 SNHLY, CDR2 FYNNEI. Here the CDR3 DNA reads TGTGCCAGTCTCTCGGACGTAGAGCAGCCCCAGCATTTT. Translating gives CASLSDVEQPQHF.

The chain employs TRBV6-1 and TRBJ1-1; D is ambiguous. Germline CDR1 reads MNHNS; CDR2 reads SASEGT. The CDR3 has 13 residues. V shed 7 bases and J shed 5 bases, with 14 bases lying between them. The CDR3 DNA reads as TGTGCCAGCATTCAAAGGGTGGAAACTGAAGCTTTCTTT. Translated: CASIQRVETEAFF.

The chain combines TRBV11-2 with TRBJ1-1, with 7 bases lining up with TRBD1. V lost 4 bases and J lost 6; bases outside the gene matches: 11. This CDR3 has 15 residues. Germline assignment: CDR1 SGHAT and CDR2 FQNNGV. The CDR3 protein is CASSYDSRGFAEAFF. In DNA form, the CDR3 reads TGTGCCAGCAGCTATGATTCCAGGGGGTTCGCTGAAGCTTTCTTT.

V gene TRBV12-5 combines with J gene TRBJ1-2; D gene uncertain. Trimming took off 2 bases at V and 0 bases at J, with 7 bases between the two ends. From germline, CDR1 is LGHNT and CDR2 FRNRAP. The CDR3 runs 14 residues. The CDR3 loop reads CASGLSGTNYGYTF. The CDR3 DNA is TGTGCTAGTGGTTTGTCGGGGACTAACTATGGCTACACCTTC.

This sequence joins TRBV7-8 and TRBJ2-1; TRBD2 matches at 7 bases. The CDR3 loop spans 19 amino acids. Trimming at V came to 5 bases and at J to 5 bases, leaving 21 bases not matched to a gene. CDR1 is SGHVS, CDR2 FQNEAQ, per germline. The CDR3 DNA follows: TGTGCCAGCAGCCCCCCCCCTCTAGCGGAATCGGAGGCGGACAATGAGCAGTTCTTC. It specifies CASSPPPLAESEADNEQFF.

As DNA, the CDR3 is TGTGCCAGCAGCCCCGGTTTGGGCAGCCACCAAGAGACCCAGTACTTC. It encodes CASSPGLGSHQETQYF. The rearrangement joins TRBV6-2 or TRBV6-3 to TRBJ2-5; D remains ambiguous. Germline assignment: CDR1 MNHEY and CDR2 SVGEGT. The CDR3 contains 16 residues. Between the trimmed V and J ends, which lost 6 bases and 0 bases, there was a span of 17 bases.

This rearrangement joins TRBV27 to TRBJ2-7, with D perhaps being TRBD1 or TRBD2 (6 bases each). The germline gives CDR1 MNHEY, CDR2 SMNVEV (reference sequence). This CDR3 region has 16 residues. V was cut by 6 bases and J by 4 bases, with 22 bases left in between. CDR3 protein: CASSPSFGGEAYEQYF. As DNA, the CDR3 is TGTGCCAGCAGCCCGTCCTTCGGGGGCGAGGCATACGAGCAGTACTTC.

The chain joins TRBV27 to TRBJ1-5; 7 bases are a match to TRBD1. V was clipped by 4 bases and J by 4 bases; unmatched bases: 4. The germline V gene has CDR1 MNHEY and CDR2 SMNVEV (reference sequence). The CDR3 totals 14 residues. The DNA of the CDR3 is TGTGCCAGCAGTTATACAGGGGTTAATCAGCCCCAGCATTTT. Its protein is CASSYTGVNQPQHF.

The chain carries TRBV9 and TRBJ2-1, with 12 bases that match TRBD2. Germline V CDR1 and CDR2: SGDLS, YYNGEE. The CDR3 loop spans 18 amino acids. J gave up 2 bases and V 4 bases, and 10 bases lay outside the gene matches. The CDR3 DNA reads as TGTGCCAGCAGCTCCCCCCGGGGACTAGCGGGCACCTACAATGAGCAGTTCTTC. Its translation is CASSSPRGLAGTYNEQFF.

The chain uses TRBV19 and TRBJ1-1; 9 nucleotides line up with TRBD1. V was pared by 5 bases and J by 1 base, with 5 bases of the junction left unmatched. This CDR3 is built from 15 residues. Per germline, CDR1 LNHDA and CDR2 SQIVND (reference sequence). The CDR3 nucleotides read TGTGCCAGTAGTCCCGACAGGGGGGAGAACACTGAAGCTTTCTTT. This sequence encodes CASSPDRGENTEAFF.

This clonotype is a singleton in its sample. The V gene is TRBV6-1, the J gene TRBJ2-7; D may correspond to TRBD1 or TRBD2 (5 bases each). The CDR3 loop spans 13 amino acids. Germline V CDR1 and CDR2: MNHNS, SASEGT. V was cut by 6 bases and J by 1 base, with 10 bases left in between. CDR3 DNA sequence: TGTGCCAGCAGGGGGACCTTTTCCTACGAGCAGTACTTC. The encoded protein is CASRGTFSYEQYF.

The chain uses TRBV28 and TRBJ2-1, with a weak D call TRBD2 (6 bases). In germline, CDR1 is MDHEN, CDR2 SYDVKM. The CDR3 has 16 amino acids. With 3 bases removed from V and 5 bases from J, the gap between germline ends came to 17 bases. DNA for the CDR3: TGTGCCAGCAGTTTTCCGGCGGGGAGGATCAACAATGAGCAGTTCTTC. Its translation is CASSFPAGRINNEQFF. Complete variable domain (other parts from reference TRBV28 and TRBJ2-1): DVKVTQSSRYLVKRTGEKVFLECVQDMDHENMFWYRQDPGLGLRLIYFSYDVKMKEKGDIPEGYSVSREKKERFSLILESASTNQTSMYLCASSFPAGRINNEQFFGPGTRLTVL.

The chain links TRBV7-2 to TRBJ2-1; 7 nucleotides agree with TRBD2. There are 13 residues in the CDR3. In germline, CDR1 is SGHTA, CDR2 FQGNSA. V lost 7 bases to trimming and J lost 9 bases; unmatched junction nucleotides: 9. The CDR3 DNA follows: TGTGCCAGCACCAACCCGGAGCGGGGTGAGCAGTTCTTC. This translates into CASTNPERGEQFF.

A note on this clonotype: Relative to the germline gene, one junction end is altered; a read error may explain this. V gene TRBV7-2 combines with J gene TRBJ2-1; D may match TRBD1 or TRBD2 (6 bases each). This CDR3 contains 14 residues. Germline CDR1 is SGHTA and CDR2 is FQGNSA. CDR3 in amino acids: CANSLVGGYNEQFF. The CDR3 nucleotides are TGTGCCAACAGCTTAGTAGGGGGGTACAATGAGCAGTTCTTC. The full variable domain, completed using reference TRBV7-2 and TRBJ2-1, is GAGVSQSPSNKVTEKGKDVELRCDPISGHTALYWYRQSLGQGLEFLIYFQGNSAPDKSGLPSDRFSAERTGGSVSTLTIQRTQQEDSAVYLCANSLVGGYNEQFFGPGTRLTVL.

Concerning this clonotype: One junction end does not reproduce the germline sequence, and a read error may be involved. The chain combines TRBV7-3 with TRBJ1-1; D is uncertain. The CDR3 has 13 residues. The germline V gene encodes CDR1 SGHTA and CDR2 FQGTGA. The CDR3 DNA reads as TGTGCCAGCAGCTCCCCTCCGAACGCTGAAGCTTTCTTT. Translated: CASSSPPNAEAFF.

J is TRBJ1-1 and V is TRBV27; D is unclear. CDR1 and CDR2 from the germline V gene are MNHEY and SMNVEV (reference sequence). The CDR3 is 13 amino acids. V was clipped by 2 bases and J by 0 bases, with 4 bases between them. CDR3: CASSLMMNTEAFF. CDR3 sequence (DNA): TGTGCCAGCAGTTTAATGATGAACACTGAAGCTTTCTTT.

The chain carries TRBV3-1 and TRBJ2-7; 12 bases map to TRBD2. The CDR3 totals 18 residues. V gave up 1 base and J gave up 3 bases; unmatched junction bases: 10. Germline CDR1 LGHDT, CDR2 YNNKEL (reference sequence). The CDR3 DNA sequence: TGTGCCAGCAGCCAAGGTTCCCCGGGACTAGCGGGCAACTACGAGCAGTACTTC. This codes for CASSQGSPGLAGNYEQYF.

The V call is TRBV5-6, the J call TRBJ2-3; tentatively, D is TRBD1 or TRBD2 (6 bases each). CDR1 and CDR2 (germline): SGHDT, YYEEEE. Trimming stripped 2 bases from V and 2 bases from J, with 12 bases between. This CDR3 spans 15 amino acids. DNA for the CDR3: TGTGCCAGCAGCTTAGGGGGGCCCCCCACAGATACGCAGTATTTT. The encoded protein is CASSLGGPPTDTQYF.

This sequence joins TRBV7-3 and TRBJ1-1; D may be TRBD1 (5 bases). Trimming left V 1 base short and J 0 bases short, with 18 bases between. CDR3 length: 18 amino acids. Germline V gene sequence: CDR1 SGHTA, CDR2 FQGTGA. The CDR3 spells CASSLMAGLKNLNTEAFF. The DNA of the CDR3 is TGTGCCAGCAGCTTAATGGCGGGGCTCAAAAACTTGAACACTGAAGCTTTCTTT. Looking up the rest from reference TRBV7-3 and TRBJ1-1 gives the full variable domain: GAGVSQTPSNKVTEKGKYVELRCDPISGHTALYWYRQSLGQGPEFLIYFQGTGAADDSGLPNDRFFAVRPEGSVSTLKIQRTERGDSAVYLCASSLMAGLKNLNTEAFFGQGTRLTVV.

The chain is built from TRBV5-1 and TRBJ1-2; maybe TRBD1 (5 bases). Germline V lookup: CDR1 SGHRS, CDR2 YFSETQ. V was cut by 0 bases and J by 8 bases, with 11 bases left in between. The CDR3 length is 13 residues. As DNA, the CDR3 is TGCGCCAGCAGCTTGGGGACAAACTTGGGCTACACCTTC. Residues: CASSLGTNLGYTF.

This clonotype was detected a few times. This chain uses TRBV7-8 with TRBJ1-1; maybe TRBD1 (6 bases). The CDR3 is 18 residues long. Trimming cost V 0 bases and J 1 base, with 18 bases left between them. The germline gives CDR1 SGHVS, CDR2 FQNEAQ. For the CDR3, the DNA is TGTGCCAGCAGCTTAGCGCACGTCGTTGCAGGGGAGAACACTGAAGCTTTCTTT. Encoded protein: CASSLAHVVAGENTEAFF.

CDR3 sequence reads: CASSLGTEGTQYF. CDR3 sequence (DNA): TGTGCCAGCAGCTTGGGGACCGAAGGGACCCAGTACTTC. The chain couples TRBV11-2 to TRBJ2-5, with D perhaps TRBD1 or TRBD2 (5 bases each). The germline CDR1 and CDR2 sequences are SGHAT and FQNNGV. CDR3 size: 13 residues. With 3 bases removed from V and 7 bases from J, the gap between germline ends came to 12 bases. Full variable domain (outside the CDR3, taken from reference TRBV11-2 and TRBJ2-5): EAGVAQSPRYKIIEKRQSVAFWCNPISGHATLYWYQQILGQGPKLLIQFQNNGVVDDSQLPKDRFSAERLKGVDSTLKIQPAKLEDSAVYLCASSLGTEGTQYFGPGTRLLVL.

This clonotype was counted a few times. This chain links TRBV7-9 with TRBJ2-7; D possibly corresponds to TRBD2 (6 bases). This CDR3 is 13 amino acids long. V dropped 5 bases and J dropped 3 bases, with 11 bases sitting between them. Germline loops: CDR1 SEHNR, CDR2 FQNEAQ (reference sequence). The DNA of the CDR3 is TGTGCCAGCAGCGCACCGGGGGTCTACGAGCAGTACTTC. Amino acid sequence: CASSAPGVYEQYF.

This clonotype was observed many times. V is TRBV7-8 and J is TRBJ2-6; D is possibly TRBD2 (6 bases). CDR1 is SGHVS, CDR2 FQNEAQ, per germline. V was trimmed by 4 bases and J by 0 bases, leaving 22 bases between them. CDR3 length equals 20 residues. CDR3 sequence: CASSSPRDSRKSSGANVLTF. The CDR3 DNA reads as TGTGCCAGCAGCTCCCCCCGGGACTCAAGGAAGAGCTCTGGGGCCAACGTCCTGACTTTC.

The chain joins TRBV3-1 to TRBJ2-3, with no clear D. V shed 4 bases and J shed 3 bases, with 11 bases lying between them. Germline assignment: CDR1 LGHDT and CDR2 YNNKEL (reference sequence). The CDR3 covers 14 residues. The CDR3 DNA reads as TGTGCCAGCAGCCGTCTCAGGCAGACAGATACGCAGTATTTT. Its translation: CASSRLRQTDTQYF.

The table lists this clonotype with a count of one. The chain couples TRBV6-2 or TRBV6-3 to TRBJ2-1, with 7 bases identical to TRBD1. The V gene's germline CDR1 is MNHEY and CDR2 SVGEGT. CDR3 length: 14 amino acids. J was trimmed by 6 bases and V by 0 bases; bases with no gene match: 2. The CDR3 DNA sequence: TGTGCCAGCAGTTACTCGTCAGGGGGCAATGAGCAGTTCTTC. Amino acids: CASSYSSGGNEQFF.